This T cell receptor beta chain was documented in a study of response to subunit inactivated influenza vaccine (dated by TCRdb to about 2018). For the study in its entirety: Deep quantitative profiling of the T cell receptor repertoire was used in the study to follow responses to a trivalent subunit inactivated influenza vaccine. Overall results and qualifications from the work: The authors suggested that each seasonal influenza vaccination may recruit only a limited number of new T cells.

This clonotype was recorded many times. Its specific antigen is unknown. There are no base qualities to consult, and no much larger clone falls within one base. V lost 2 bases and J lost 6 bases; the stretch between them is 6 bases long. The CDR3 spans 12 residues, from the cysteine through the phenylalanine. CDR3 DNA is the only sequence kept; it has 36 bases, read in frame from the first base. CDR1 SGHVS and CDR2 FNYEAQ were looked up in the germline V gene. The library was produced with RT-PCR. Sequencing instrument: Illumina HiSeq 2500. Clones were called with MiXCR by TCRdb after fastp trimmed the public reads at Q25, and only in-frame beta chains were retained. When rows share a CDR3 protein, they turn into one entry using the most common DNA and genes. The sample records roughly 570,000 distinct CDR3 sequences, 11% to 15% of which are singletons. 11% of the sample goes to the ten largest clones.

The TCR sequence derives from a man in his fifties who received an inactivated influenza vaccine. Donor details come from another sample of the same person, matched by shared clones. Material: PBMCs from blood, obtained 11 to 12 days after vaccination. The rearrangement combines TRBV7-6 with TRBJ2-3; the D gene cannot be resolved reliably. CDR3 loop: CASSLSYDTQYF. The nucleotide sequence is given as TGTGCCAGCAGCTTATCATACGATACGCAGTATTTT. The CDR3 plus the reference TRBV7-6 and TRBJ2-3 genes for the other parts give the full variable domain: GAGVSQSPRYKVTKRGQDVALRCDPISGHVSLYWYRQALGQGPEFLTYFNYEAQQDKSGLPNDRFSAERPEGSISTLTIQRTEQRDSAMYRCASSLSYDTQYFGPGTRLTVL.